These 27 T cell receptor beta chains share one sample of origin, sequenced in a study of blood T cell repertoires in COVID-19. The repertoire was sequenced with immunoSEQ multiplex PCR; TCRdb's copy has only in-frame clones and lacks some. This table holds about 100,000 clones, 85% to 90% found once. The sequencing sample was made of peripheral blood. The receptors were sampled from a man aged 45 to 65 with active or convalescent COVID-19.

CDR3 amino acids: CASSFRDRVTDTQYF. The DNA for the CDR3 is TGTGCCAGCAGTTTCCGGGACAGGGTGACAGATACGCAGTATTTT. The chain carries TRBV6-5 and TRBJ2-3, with 9 bases lining up with TRBD1. This CDR3 has 15 residues. The ends lost 4 bases at V and 3 bases at J; junction bases unmatched: 5. Per germline, CDR1 MNHEY and CDR2 SVGAGI.

The chain employs TRBV28 and TRBJ2-2; TRBD1 agrees at 9 bases. CDR1 is MDHEN, CDR2 SYDVKM, per germline. CDR3 size: 14 residues. Losses at the gene ends were 7 bases for V and 4 bases for J; bases not matched to a gene: 4. CDR3 region: CASTDRGTTGELFF. The CDR3 nucleotides read TGTGCCAGCACGGACAGGGGTACCACCGGGGAGCTGTTTTTT.

CDR3: CATRTGGGYSNQPQHF. For the CDR3, the DNA is TGTGCCACCCGGACAGGGGGGGGATATAGCAATCAGCCCCAGCATTTT. The rearrangement links TRBV28 to TRBJ1-5, with 10 bases aligning to TRBD1. The CDR3 runs to 16 residues. The V segment lost 10 bases and the J segment 0 bases; nucleotides outside the gene matches: 9. CDR1 and CDR2 from the germline V gene are MDHEN and SYDVKM.

This clone was counted a single time. The genes are TRBV5-5 and TRBJ1-1; D gene unclear. This CDR3 region has 14 residues. Germline CDR1 SGHKS, CDR2 YYEKEE (reference sequence). The ends were cut back, 0 bases at V and 0 bases at J, with 6 bases in the middle. Here the CDR3 reads CASSLGSVNTEAFF. CDR3 nucleotides: TGTGCCAGCAGCTTGGGTTCAGTGAACACTGAAGCTTTCTTT.

The CDR3 protein is CASSPLMARDSPLHF. In DNA form, the CDR3 reads TGTGCCAGCAGTCCTTTGATGGCGAGGGATTCACCCCTCCACTTT. J is TRBJ1-6 and V is TRBV6-1; no reliable D call. The CDR3 sequence is 15 residues long. The germline V gene encodes CDR1 MNHNS and CDR2 SASEGT. The ends were cut back, 5 bases at V and 8 bases at J, with 16 bases in the middle.

The J gene is TRBJ2-7, the V gene TRBV11-2, with 9 nucleotides matching TRBD1. The J segment lost 1 base and the V segment lost 3 bases, leaving 4 bases of the junction unmatched. Germline CDR1 and CDR2: SGHAT and FQNNGV. The CDR3 has 15 amino acids. CDR3 nucleotides: TGTGCCAGCAGCTTCATGGGACAGGGTTCCTACGAGCAGTACTTC. Residues: CASSFMGQGSYEQYF.

The chain employs TRBV7-2 and TRBJ2-4, with D possibly being TRBD1 (5 bases). V lost 3 bases to trimming and J lost 2 bases, with 8 bases between them. Germline assignment: CDR1 SGHTA and CDR2 FQGNSA. CDR3 size: 14 residues. Here the CDR3 DNA reads TGTGCCAGCAGCTTTGCAGGGACCAAAAACATTCAGTACTTC. Its translation: CASSFAGTKNIQYF.

V usage is TRBV2 and J usage is TRBJ1-6, with 7 bases matching TRBD1. Germline-derived CDR1 and CDR2 are SNHLY and FYNNEI. The CDR3 has 17 amino acids. Germline trimming cut 7 bases from V and 0 bases from J; bases unmatched to any gene: 9. The CDR3 DNA sequence: TGTGCCAGCAAACGGGACAGCGGCACCTCCTATAATTCACCCCTCCACTTT. Translated: CASKRDSGTSYNSPLHF.

This chain's CDR3 is CASSVQGTLSTEAFF. CDR3 DNA: TGTGCCAGCAGCGTTCAGGGGACCCTCAGCACTGAAGCTTTCTTT. This sequence joins TRBV9 and TRBJ1-1, with D maybe TRBD1 (6 bases). V was trimmed by 2 bases and J by 4 bases, leaving 15 bases between them. Looked up from germline, CDR1 is SGDLS and CDR2 is YYNGEE. The CDR3 runs to 15 residues.

The V call is TRBV7-9, the J call TRBJ1-5; 8 nucleotides match TRBD1. CDR3 length: 13 amino acids. Trimming cost V 2 bases and J 6 bases; bases outside gene matches: 0. Germline V gives CDR1 SEHNR, CDR2 FQNEAQ (reference sequence). CDR3 sequence reads: CASSLTGGQPQHF. CDR3 DNA: TGTGCCAGCAGCTTAACAGGGGGTCAGCCCCAGCATTTT. Full variable domain (missing parts from reference TRBV7-9 and TRBJ1-5): DTGVSQNPRHKITKRGQNVTFRCDPISEHNRLYWYRQTLGQGPEFLTYFQNEAQLEKSRLLSDRFSAERPKGSFSTLEIQRTEQGDSAMYLCASSLTGGQPQHFGDGTRLSIL.

This clone was seen only once. The rearrangement joins TRBV2 to TRBJ1-4; D might be TRBD1 (5 bases). The V gene lost 4 bases and the J gene lost 5 bases, with 8 bases spanning the gap. CDR1 and CDR2 (germline): SNHLY, FYNNEI. The CDR3 covers 13 residues. CDR3 sequence: CASSVRQNEKLFF. The CDR3 coding sequence is TGTGCCAGCAGTGTGAGACAGAATGAAAAACTGTTTTTT. Looking up the rest from reference TRBV2 and TRBJ1-4 gives the full variable domain: EPEVTQTPSHQVTQMGQEVILRCVPISNHLYFYWYRQILGQKVEFLVSFYNNEISEKSEIFDDQFSVERPDGSNFTLKIRSTKLEDSAMYFCASSVRQNEKLFFGSGTQLSVL.

This clone has a handful of counts. The V gene is TRBV2, the J gene TRBJ1-3, with 9 bases identical to TRBD1. With V trimmed by 1 base and J by 4 bases, 5 bases remained unmatched. The germline gives CDR1 SNHLY, CDR2 FYNNEI. CDR3 length: 16 residues. In DNA, the CDR3 is TGTGCCAGCAGTGAAGACTACAGGGGGCAAGGAAACACCATATATTTT. Amino acids: CASSEDYRGQGNTIYF.

V is TRBV3-1 (or the pseudogene TRBV3-2) and J is TRBJ2-3, with 9 bases that match TRBD2. CDR1 is LGHDT, CDR2 YNNKEL, per germline (reference sequence). This CDR3 comprises 18 residues. J was trimmed by 2 bases and V by 3 bases; bases with no gene match: 12. The CDR3 region is CASSHLAGTRSNTDTQYF. CDR3 in DNA: TGTGCCAGCAGCCATCTAGCGGGGACCCGATCTAACACAGATACGCAGTATTTT.

The chain combines TRBV9 with TRBJ2-3; D is perhaps TRBD2 (6 bases). The CDR3 is made up of 15 amino acids. Germline V gene sequence: CDR1 SGDLS, CDR2 YYNGEE. Trimming took off 3 bases at V and 0 bases at J, with 11 bases between the two ends. In DNA form, the CDR3 reads TGTGCCAGCAGCGCTGGACTAACTAGCACAGATACGCAGTATTTT. This gives the protein CASSAGLTSTDTQYF.

This clone was detected a few times. The chain carries TRBV4-3 and TRBJ1-6; D gene unclear. The V gene lost 0 bases and the J gene lost 0 bases, with 9 bases spanning the gap. This CDR3 has 17 residues. Germline V gene lookup returns CDR1 LGHNA and CDR2 YSLEER. The CDR3 here is CASSQETSSSYNSPLHF. In nucleotides, the CDR3 is TGCGCCAGCAGCCAAGAAACGTCGAGCTCCTATAATTCACCCCTCCACTTT.

The gene calls are TRBV18 and TRBJ2-7; TRBD2 aligns across 9 bases. V was pared by 6 bases and J by 3 bases, with 9 bases of the junction left unmatched. The CDR3 has 15 amino acids. Germline V lookup: CDR1 KGHSH, CDR2 LQKENI. CDR3 region: CASSRTGTSSYEQYF. The CDR3 coding sequence is TGTGCCAGCTCTCGTACTGGGACTAGCAGCTACGAGCAGTACTTC.

The table lists this clone with a few counts. CDR3 residues: CATSDRTGKFRGYTF. As DNA, the CDR3 is TGTGCCACCAGTGATAGGACAGGGAAATTCCGTGGCTACACCTTC. The chain employs TRBV24-1 and TRBJ1-2; 8 bases match TRBD1. The CDR3 runs 15 residues. The germline V gene encodes CDR1 KGHDR and CDR2 SFDVKD. Trimming removed 3 bases from V and 7 bases from J; junction bases left unmatched: 9.

This chain connects TRBV19 to TRBJ2-5; D is undetermined. Trimming pared 3 bases from V and 5 bases from J, leaving 4 bases between. The germline gives CDR1 LNHDA, CDR2 SQIVND (reference sequence). This CDR3 is 11 amino acids long. The chain's CDR3 is CASSIEETQYF. The CDR3 DNA follows: TGTGCCAGTAGTATTGAGGAGACCCAGTACTTC.

The chain combines TRBV7-8 with TRBJ2-7; 11 nucleotides match TRBD1. V shed 3 bases and J 2 bases; nucleotides not matched to a gene: 6. Germline assignment: CDR1 SGHVS and CDR2 FQNEAQ. CDR3 length: 16 residues. The CDR3 DNA reads as TGTGCCAGCAGCTTCTCCGGGACAGGGGGGGCCTACGAGCAGTACGTC. The encoded protein is CASSFSGTGGAYEQYV.

The V gene is TRBV7-2, the J gene TRBJ2-7; 11 nucleotides align to TRBD2. CDR3 length: 14 amino acids. V lost 6 bases, J lost 7 bases, and 8 bases stayed unmatched. Germline V gene lookup returns CDR1 SGHTA and CDR2 FQGNSA. The CDR3 DNA is TGTGCCAGCAGACATAGCGGGGGGGCAGGGGAGCAGTACTTC. Protein product: CASRHSGGAGEQYF.

CDR3 amino acids: CASSEQYGGTGELFF. The DNA of the CDR3 is TGTGCCAGCAGTGAACAGTATGGGGGGACCGGGGAGCTGTTTTTT. The J gene is TRBJ2-2, the V gene TRBV2, with D possibly being TRBD2 (6 bases). Trimming stripped 2 bases from V and 5 bases from J, with 12 bases between. Germline CDR1 SNHLY, CDR2 FYNNEI. The CDR3 covers 15 residues.

Written as DNA, the CDR3 is TGTGCCAGCCGGGAGGGTCACACTGAAGCTTTCTTT. This encodes CASREGHTEAFF. The chain couples TRBV6-5 to TRBJ1-1; D unclear. Germline V gives CDR1 MNHEY, CDR2 SVGAGI. V dropped 8 bases and J dropped 3 bases, with 10 bases sitting between them. The CDR3 consists of 12 residues.

This chain links TRBV3-1 (or the pseudogene TRBV3-2) with TRBJ1-2, with a weak D call TRBD1 (5 bases). The CDR3 consists of 14 residues. Germline CDR1 and CDR2: LGHDT and YNNKEL (reference sequence). V was cut by 3 bases and J by 2 bases, with 10 bases left in between. Written as DNA, the CDR3 is TGTGCCAGCAGCCAGCGGGGGGGGAACTATGGCTACACCTTC. Its protein product is CASSQRGGNYGYTF.

V gene TRBV5-1 combines with J gene TRBJ1-4; weak D call: TRBD1 (5 bases). V was trimmed by 0 bases and J by 4 bases, leaving 13 bases between them. CDR3 length equals 16 residues. Germline V gene data show CDR1 as SGHRS and CDR2 as YFSETQ. In DNA, the CDR3 is TGCGCCAGCAGCTTGGCCGACAGTCCCTTTAATGAAAAACTGTTTTTT. This gives the protein CASSLADSPFNEKLFF.

J is TRBJ2-2 and V is TRBV11-2; the match to TRBD2 covers 7 bases. Germline CDR1 is SGHAT and CDR2 is FQNNGV. The CDR3 is made up of 16 amino acids. V shed 3 bases and J 2 bases; nucleotides not matched to a gene: 6. CDR3 coding DNA: TGTGCCAGCAGCTTCTTGTTGGGACTAAACACCGGGGAGCTGTTTTTT. This sequence encodes CASSFLLGLNTGELFF.

This chain links TRBV28 with TRBJ1-5, with D perhaps TRBD1 (5 bases). This CDR3 region has 14 residues. V was pared by 6 bases and J by 7 bases, with 16 bases between. Germline lookup yields CDR1 MDHEN and CDR2 SYDVKM. For the CDR3, the DNA is TGTGCCAGCAGGGATCGGGGGAATGAACAGCCCCAGCATTTT. It yields the protein CASRDRGNEQPQHF.

The genes are TRBV28 and TRBJ1-6; D gene uncertain. V was trimmed by 6 bases and J by 4 bases, leaving 7 bases between them. Germline CDR1 MDHEN, CDR2 SYDVKM. The CDR3 has 13 residues. The DNA for the CDR3 is TGTGCCAGCAGCCCGGGATATAATTCACCCCTCCACTTT. This translates into CASSPGYNSPLHF.